This passage covers 10 T cell receptor beta chains from one sample sequenced in a study of blood T cell repertoires in COVID-19. Profiling relied on immunoSEQ multiplex PCR, and the TCRdb table lists in-frame clones only, not all of them. The sample has approximately 110,000 clones; around 88% are singletons. Sequencing was done on a sample of peripheral blood. The receptors originated from a human donor in a cohort sampled during active COVID-19.

V is TRBV3-1 (or the pseudogene TRBV3-2) and J is TRBJ1-3, with D unclear. Germline V lookup: CDR1 LGHDT, CDR2 YNNKEL (reference sequence). The CDR3 covers 12 residues. Trimming left V 8 bases short and J 0 bases short, with 5 bases between. CDR3 DNA: TGTGCCAGCCTGAGCTCTGGAAACACCATATATTTT. Its protein is CASLSSGNTIYF.

The chain employs TRBV18 and TRBJ2-3; possibly TRBD2 for D (5 bases). The CDR3 is made up of 13 amino acids. V was clipped by 4 bases and J by 0 bases, with 5 bases between them. CDR1 is KGHSH and CDR2 is LQKENI in the germline V gene. CDR3 coding DNA: TGTGCCAGCTCACGCGGGAGCACAGATACGCAGTATTTT. It translates to CASSRGSTDTQYF. The full variable domain, rest sourced from reference TRBV18 and TRBJ2-3, is NAGVMQNPRHLVRRRGQEARLRCSPMKGHSHVYWYRQLPEEGLKFMVYLQKENIIDESGMPKERFSAEFPKEGPSILRIQQVVRGDSAAYFCASSRGSTDTQYFGPGTRLTVL.

This sequence joins TRBV20-1 and TRBJ1-5; 7 bases are a match to TRBD1. V was pared by 3 bases and J by 3 bases, with 2 bases of the junction left unmatched. This CDR3 region has 13 residues. Germline CDR1 and CDR2: DFQATT and SNEGSKA (reference sequence). Here the CDR3 reads CSASQGDNQPQHF. The CDR3 DNA follows: TGCAGTGCTAGTCAGGGGGACAATCAGCCCCAGCATTTT.

The chain carries TRBV27 and TRBJ2-7; D uncertain. The CDR3 spans 13 residues. V lost 1 base and J lost 6, with 10 bases in between. Per the germline V gene, CDR1 is MNHEY and CDR2 is SMNVEV (reference sequence). CDR3 sequence: CASSLYPPSEQYF. The CDR3 DNA follows: TGTGCCAGCAGTTTATATCCACCCAGCGAGCAGTACTTC.

The gene calls are TRBV6-6 and TRBJ2-1, with 7 positions matching TRBD2. The CDR3 is 15 amino acids. CDR1 is MNHNY and CDR2 is SVGAGI in the germline V gene (reference sequence). The ends lost 6 bases at V and 2 bases at J; junction bases unmatched: 7. The CDR3 coding sequence is TGTGCCAGCAGCCTTACTAGCGTCGCCTACAATGAGCAGTTCTTC. Amino acid sequence: CASSLTSVAYNEQFF.

This chain joins TRBV6-5 and TRBJ1-1; no clear D gene. The CDR3 contains 13 residues. The V end lost 6 bases, the J end lost 1 base, and 9 bases lay between the germline ends. Germline lookup yields CDR1 MNHEY and CDR2 SVGAGI. CDR3 bases: TGTGCCAGCAGGCCGACATCGAACACTGAAGCTTTCTTT. This translates into CASRPTSNTEAFF.

The V and J genes are TRBV9 and TRBJ1-2; 8 nucleotides match TRBD1. The V gene end was trimmed by 2 bases and the J gene end by 8 bases; junction bases not matched to a gene: 11. CDR1 is SGDLS and CDR2 is YYNGEE in the germline V gene. This CDR3 region has 15 residues. This chain's CDR3 is CASSVGDDRGRGYTF. The CDR3 DNA is TGTGCCAGCAGCGTTGGGGATGACAGGGGACGAGGCTACACCTTC. Variable domain in full (rest from reference TRBV9 and TRBJ1-2): DSGVTQTPKHLITATGQRVTLRCSPRSGDLSVYWYQQSLDQGLQFLIQYYNGEERAKGNILERFSAQQFPDLHSELNLSSLELGDSALYFCASSVGDDRGRGYTFGSGTRLTVV.

This clone appeared a single time. This rearrangement joins TRBV5-6 to TRBJ1-5; D may be TRBD1 (5 bases). Germline V lookup: CDR1 SGHDT, CDR2 YYEEEE. V was trimmed by 0 bases and J by 1 base, leaving 5 bases between them. The CDR3 has 14 amino acids. This chain's CDR3 is CASSLAGSNQPQHF. In DNA form, the CDR3 reads TGTGCCAGCAGCTTGGCAGGGAGCAATCAGCCCCAGCATTTT.

Note on this clone: Other nucleotide sequences from this sample produce the same CDR3. The chain carries TRBV27 and TRBJ2-7; weak D call: TRBD2 (5 bases). V lost 5 bases and J 2 bases, leaving 10 bases between the germline ends. CDR1 is MNHEY and CDR2 is SMNVEV in the germline V gene (reference sequence). The length of the CDR3 is 13 residues. The DNA of the CDR3 is TGTGCCAGCAGTCCCCGGGGAGCCTACGAGCAGTACTTC. Translation: CASSPRGAYEQYF.

This rearrangement joins TRBV7-2 to TRBJ1-2; TRBD1 agrees at 8 bases. The ends lost 4 bases at V and 4 bases at J; junction bases unmatched: 8. The CDR3 covers 15 residues. Looked up from germline, CDR1 is SGHTA and CDR2 is FQGNSA. The DNA of the CDR3 is TGTGCCAGCAGCTCCCGACCGGGACAGGTCTATGGCTACACCTTC. Its translation: CASSSRPGQVYGYTF.